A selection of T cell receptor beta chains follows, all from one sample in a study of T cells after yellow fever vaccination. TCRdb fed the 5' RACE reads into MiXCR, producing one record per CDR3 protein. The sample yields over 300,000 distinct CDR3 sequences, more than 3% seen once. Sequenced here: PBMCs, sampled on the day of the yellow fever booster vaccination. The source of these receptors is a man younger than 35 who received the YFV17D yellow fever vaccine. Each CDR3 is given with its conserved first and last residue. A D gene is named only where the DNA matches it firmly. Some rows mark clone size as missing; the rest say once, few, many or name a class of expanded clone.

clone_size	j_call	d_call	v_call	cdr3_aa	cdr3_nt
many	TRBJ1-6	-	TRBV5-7	CASSLDRNNSPLHF	TGTGCCAGCAGCCTCGACAGGAATAATTCACCCCTCCACTTT
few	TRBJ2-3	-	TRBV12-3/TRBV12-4	CASSAARGYTDTQYF	TGTGCCAGCAGTGCCGCTCGGGGTTACACAGATACGCAGTATTTT
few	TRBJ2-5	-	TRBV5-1	CASSSYTAETQYF	TGCGCCAGCAGCTCTTATACAGCAGAGACCCAGTACTTC
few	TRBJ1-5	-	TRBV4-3	CASSQSPWEPQHF	TGCGCCAGCAGCCAAAGTCCGTGGGAGCCCCAGCATTTT
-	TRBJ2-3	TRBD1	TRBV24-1	CATSDPAGTGNIQYF	TGTGCCACCAGTGACCCCGCCGGGACAGGGAATATACAGTATTTT
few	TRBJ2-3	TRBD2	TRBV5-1	CASRSGGTSTDTQYF	TGCGCCAGCAGGTCGGGGGGGACTAGCACAGATACGCAGTATTTT
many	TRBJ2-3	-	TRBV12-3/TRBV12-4	CASPGVSTDTQYF	TGTGCCAGCCCAGGGGTGAGCACAGATACGCAGTATTTT
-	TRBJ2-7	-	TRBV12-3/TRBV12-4	CASTPGTYEQYF	TGTGCCAGCACCCCCGGTACCTACGAGCAGTACTTC
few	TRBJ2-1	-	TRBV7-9	CASSLARERGEQFF	TGTGCCAGCAGCTTAGCCAGGGAGAGGGGTGAGCAGTTCTTC
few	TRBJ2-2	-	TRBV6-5	CAGRGANTGELFF	TGTGCCGGCCGCGGGGCGAACACCGGGGAGCTGTTTTTT
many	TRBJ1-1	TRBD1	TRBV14	CASSQQGALGTEAFF	TGTGCCAGCAGCCAACAGGGGGCATTGGGAACTGAAGCTTTCTTT
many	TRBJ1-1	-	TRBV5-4	CASSADSGTEAFF	TGTGCCAGCAGCGCGGACAGCGGGACTGAAGCTTTCTTT
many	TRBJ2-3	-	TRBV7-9	CASSLRGRPTDTQYF	TGTGCCAGCAGCTTACGGGGGCGTCCCACAGATACGCAGTATTTT
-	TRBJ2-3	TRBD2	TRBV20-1	CSAHVLAGGQADTQYF	TGCAGTGCTCACGTCCTAGCGGGGGGGCAGGCAGATACGCAGTATTTT
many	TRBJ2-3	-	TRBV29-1	CSVEDLEPKQYF	TGCAGCGTTGAAGATCTAGAGCCCAAGCAGTATTTT
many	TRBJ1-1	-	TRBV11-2	CASSVQPNTEAFF	TGTGCCAGCAGCGTGCAGCCCAACACTGAAGCTTTCTTT
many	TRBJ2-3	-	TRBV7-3	CASSLGTGIADTQYF	TGTGCCAGCAGCTTAGGTACGGGTATCGCAGATACGCAGTATTTT
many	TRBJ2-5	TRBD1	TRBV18	CASSLRQGAGETQYF	TGTGCCAGCTCACTGCGACAGGGGGCTGGAGAGACCCAGTACTTC
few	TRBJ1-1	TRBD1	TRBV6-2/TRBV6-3	CASSSDNRGHSNTEAFF	TGTGCCAGCAGTTCAGATAACAGGGGGCATTCGAACACTGAAGCTTTCTTT
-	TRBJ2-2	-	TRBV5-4	CASSPPETGELFF	TGTGCCAGCAGCCCGCCTGAAACCGGGGAGCTGTTTTTT
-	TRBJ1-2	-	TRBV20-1	CSASPDNYGYTF	TGCAGTGCTAGCCCAGACAACTATGGCTACACCTTC
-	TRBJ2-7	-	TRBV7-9	CASSLVMRGSYEQYF	TGTGCCAGCAGCTTAGTTATGCGGGGCTCCTACGAGCAGTACTTC
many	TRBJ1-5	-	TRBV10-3	CAISESSTAYQPQHF	TGTGCCATCAGTGAGTCGAGCACAGCTTATCAGCCCCAGCATTTT
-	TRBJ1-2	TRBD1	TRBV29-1	CSVGGQGNYGYTF	TGCAGCGTAGGTGGACAGGGGAACTATGGCTACACCTTC
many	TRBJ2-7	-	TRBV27	CASSLGSEQYF	TGTGCCAGCAGTTTAGGTTCCGAGCAGTACTTC
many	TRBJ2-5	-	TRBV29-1	CSVDWTTPQETQYF	TGCAGCGTTGATTGGACTACACCCCAAGAGACCCAGTACTTC
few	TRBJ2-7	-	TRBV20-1	CSAGRDNSYEQYF	TGCAGTGCGGGGAGGGACAATTCCTACGAGCAGTACTTC
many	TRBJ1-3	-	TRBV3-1	CASSQGHSSGNTIYF	TGTGCCAGCAGCCAGGGACATTCCTCTGGAAACACCATATATTTT
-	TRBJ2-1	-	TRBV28	CASSTRLSVVSYNEQFF	TGTGCCAGCTCCACCCGACTTAGTGTGGTCTCCTACAATGAGCAGTTCTTC
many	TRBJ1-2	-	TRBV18	CASSSQFATNYGYTF	TGTGCCAGCTCATCACAGTTCGCTACTAACTATGGCTACACCTTC
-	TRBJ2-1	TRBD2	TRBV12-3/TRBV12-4	CASSPFNPSGGHEQFF	TGTGCCAGCAGCCCCTTTAACCCTAGCGGGGGGCACGAGCAGTTCTTC
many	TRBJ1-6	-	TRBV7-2	CASSLVAPQFYNSPLHF	TGTGCCAGCAGCTTAGTCGCCCCCCAGTTCTATAATTCACCCCTCCACTTT
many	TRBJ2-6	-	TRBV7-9	CASSPSHGAGANVLTF	TGTGCCAGCAGCCCATCTCACGGGGCTGGGGCCAACGTCCTGACTTTC
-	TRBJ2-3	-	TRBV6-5	CASSYSGQLTDTQYF	TGTGCCAGCAGTTACTCAGGGCAGCTCACAGATACGCAGTATTTT
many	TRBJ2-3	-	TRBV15	CATSRDPKKDTQYF	TGTGCCACCAGCAGAGACCCGAAAAAAGATACGCAGTATTTT
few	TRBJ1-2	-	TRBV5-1	CASSSTGYRYGYTF	TGCGCCAGCAGCTCCACAGGGTATCGGTATGGCTACACCTTC
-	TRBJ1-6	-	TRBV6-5	CASTEGYNSPLHF	TGTGCCAGCACCGAAGGCTATAATTCACCCCTCCACTTT
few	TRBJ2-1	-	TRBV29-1	CSVGPYNEQFF	TGCAGCGTGGGACCTTACAATGAGCAGTTCTTC
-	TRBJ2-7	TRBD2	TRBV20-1	CSASGGTSSYEQYF	TGCAGTGCTAGCGGGGGGACCTCCTCCTACGAGCAGTACTTC
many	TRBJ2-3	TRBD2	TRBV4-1	CASSQALAASTDTQYF	TGCGCCAGCAGCCAGGCACTAGCGGCTTCAACAGATACGCAGTATTTT
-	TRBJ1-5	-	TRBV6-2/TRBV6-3	CASSYQSGSNQPQHF	TGTGCCAGCAGTTACCAGTCAGGGAGCAATCAGCCCCAGCATTTT
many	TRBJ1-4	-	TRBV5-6	CASSLISGNEKLFF	TGTGCCAGCAGCTTGATTTCGGGGAATGAAAAACTGTTTTTT
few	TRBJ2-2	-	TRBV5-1	CASSLERLENTGELFF	TGCGCCAGCAGCTTGGAGAGGCTAGAGAACACCGGGGAGCTGTTTTTT
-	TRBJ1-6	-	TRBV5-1	CASSPGETPSYNSPLHF	TGCGCCAGCAGCCCCGGAGAGACGCCCTCCTATAATTCACCCCTCCACTTT
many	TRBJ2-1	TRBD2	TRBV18	CASSPLTSGSYNEQFF	TGTGCCAGCTCACCACTCACTAGCGGTTCCTACAATGAGCAGTTCTTC
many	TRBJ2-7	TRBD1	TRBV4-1	CASSPGGQNYEQYF	TGCGCCAGCAGCCCAGGGGGACAAAACTACGAGCAGTACTTC
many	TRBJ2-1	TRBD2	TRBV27	CASSADSGDSYNEQFF	TGTGCCAGCAGTGCTGATAGCGGGGACTCCTACAATGAGCAGTTCTTC
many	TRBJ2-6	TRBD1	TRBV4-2	CASSPRQGASGANVLTF	TGTGCCAGCAGCCCCCGACAGGGGGCCTCTGGGGCCAACGTCCTGACTTTC
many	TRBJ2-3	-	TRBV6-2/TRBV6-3	CASSYRGDTDTQYF	TGTGCCAGCAGTTACCGTGGGGACACAGATACGCAGTATTTT
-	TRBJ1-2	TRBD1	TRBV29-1	CSVLLDRGRDYGYTF	TGCAGCGTCCTTCTTGACAGGGGGCGAGACTATGGCTACACCTTC
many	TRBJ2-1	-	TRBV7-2	CASSLAQGYEQFF	TGTGCCAGCAGCTTAGCACAGGGTTATGAGCAGTTCTTC
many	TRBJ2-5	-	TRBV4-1	CASSQLDPKTQYF	TGCGCCAGCAGCCAATTGGACCCGAAGACCCAGTACTTC
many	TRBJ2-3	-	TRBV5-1	CASKAGPTSTDTQYF	TGCGCCAGCAAAGCAGGGCCGACTAGCACAGATACGCAGTATTTT
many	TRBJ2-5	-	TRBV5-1	CASSFQATVQETQYF	TGCGCCAGCAGCTTTCAGGCGACAGTACAAGAGACCCAGTACTTC
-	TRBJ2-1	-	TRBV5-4	CASSSPGAGDEQFF	TGTGCCAGCAGCTCTCCGGGGGCCGGGGATGAGCAGTTCTTC
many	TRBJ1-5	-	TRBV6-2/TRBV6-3	CASRDPGGLQPQHF	TGTGCCAGCAGGGACCCGGGGGGTTTACAGCCCCAGCATTTT
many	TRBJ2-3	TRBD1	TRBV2	CAGKDRDADTQYF	TGTGCCGGCAAGGACAGGGACGCAGATACGCAGTATTTT
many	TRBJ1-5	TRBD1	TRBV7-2	CASSTQGNRPQHF	TGTGCCAGCAGCACACAGGGGAATAGGCCCCAGCATTTT
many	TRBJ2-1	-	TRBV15	CATSRDSRGNEQFF	TGTGCCACCAGCAGGGACAGCCGGGGCAATGAGCAGTTCTTC